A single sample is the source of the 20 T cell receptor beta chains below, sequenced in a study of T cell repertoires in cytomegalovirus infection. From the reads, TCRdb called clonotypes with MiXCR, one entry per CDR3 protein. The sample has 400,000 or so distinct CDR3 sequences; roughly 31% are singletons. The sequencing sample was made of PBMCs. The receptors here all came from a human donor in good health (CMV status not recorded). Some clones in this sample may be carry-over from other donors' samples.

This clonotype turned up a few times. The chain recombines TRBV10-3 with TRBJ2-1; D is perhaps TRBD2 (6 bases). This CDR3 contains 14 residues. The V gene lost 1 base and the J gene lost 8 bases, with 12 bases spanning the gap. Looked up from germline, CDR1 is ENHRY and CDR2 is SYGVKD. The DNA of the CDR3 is TGTGCCATCAGTGAGTTGGGGACTTATGATGAGCAGTTCTTC. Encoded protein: CAISELGTYDEQFF.

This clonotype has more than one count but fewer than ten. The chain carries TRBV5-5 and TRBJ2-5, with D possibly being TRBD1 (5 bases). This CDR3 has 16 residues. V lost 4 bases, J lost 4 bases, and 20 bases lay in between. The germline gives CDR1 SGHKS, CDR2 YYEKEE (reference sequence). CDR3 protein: CASSPWGWGRPETQYF. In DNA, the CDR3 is TGTGCCAGCAGCCCCTGGGGCTGGGGCCGTCCAGAGACCCAGTACTTC.

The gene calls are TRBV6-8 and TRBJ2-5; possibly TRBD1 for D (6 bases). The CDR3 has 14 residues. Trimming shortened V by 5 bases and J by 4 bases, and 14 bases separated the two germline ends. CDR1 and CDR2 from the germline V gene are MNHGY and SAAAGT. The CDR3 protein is CASSGTSNLETQYF. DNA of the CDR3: TGTGCCAGCAGTGGGACATCGAATTTAGAGACCCAGTACTTC.

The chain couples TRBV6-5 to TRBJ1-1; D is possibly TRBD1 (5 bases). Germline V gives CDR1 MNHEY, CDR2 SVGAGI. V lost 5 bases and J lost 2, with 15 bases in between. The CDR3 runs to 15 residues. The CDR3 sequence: CASSVQGLLNTEAFF. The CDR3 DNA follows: TGTGCCAGCAGTGTGCAGGGCTTACTAAACACTGAAGCTTTCTTT.

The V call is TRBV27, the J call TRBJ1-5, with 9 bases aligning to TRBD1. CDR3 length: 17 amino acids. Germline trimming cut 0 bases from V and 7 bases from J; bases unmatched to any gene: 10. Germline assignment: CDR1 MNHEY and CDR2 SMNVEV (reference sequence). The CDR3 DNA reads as TGTGCCAGCAGTTTATCGGGGACAGGGTCGGGCGGCCAGCCCCAGCATTTT. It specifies CASSLSGTGSGGQPQHF.

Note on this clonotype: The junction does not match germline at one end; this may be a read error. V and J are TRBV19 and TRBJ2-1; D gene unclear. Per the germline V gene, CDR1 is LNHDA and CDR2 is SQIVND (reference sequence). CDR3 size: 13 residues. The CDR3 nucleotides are TGTGCCGGAATAGTGAGGTTTTGGAATGAGCAGGTCTTC. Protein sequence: CAGIVRFWNEQVF.

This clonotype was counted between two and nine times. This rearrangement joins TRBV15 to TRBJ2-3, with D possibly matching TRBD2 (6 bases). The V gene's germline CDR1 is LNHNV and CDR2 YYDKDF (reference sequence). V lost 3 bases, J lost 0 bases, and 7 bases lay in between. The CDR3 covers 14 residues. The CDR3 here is CATSSGGSTDTQYF. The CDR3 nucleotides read TGTGCCACCAGCAGTGGGGGGAGCACAGATACGCAGTATTTT. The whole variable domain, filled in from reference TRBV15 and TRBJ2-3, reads DAMVIQNPRYQVTQFGKPVTLSCSQTLNHNVMYWYQQKSSQAPKLLFHYYDKDFNNEADTPDNFQSRRPNTSFCFLDIRSPGLGDTAMYLCATSSGGSTDTQYFGPGTRLTVL.

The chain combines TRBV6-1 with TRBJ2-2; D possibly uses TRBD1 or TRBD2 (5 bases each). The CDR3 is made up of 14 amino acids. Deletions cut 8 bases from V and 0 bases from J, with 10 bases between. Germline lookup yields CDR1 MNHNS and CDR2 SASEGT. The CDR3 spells CASRGTANTGELFF. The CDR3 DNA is TGTGCCAGCCGAGGGACGGCGAACACCGGGGAGCTGTTTTTT.

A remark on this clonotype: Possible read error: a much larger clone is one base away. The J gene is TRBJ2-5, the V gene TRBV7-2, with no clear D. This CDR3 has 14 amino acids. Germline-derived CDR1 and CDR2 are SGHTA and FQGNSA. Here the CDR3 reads CSSSLEYRQETQYF. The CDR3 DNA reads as TGTTCCAGCAGCTTAGAGTACAGACAAGAGACCCAGTACTTC.

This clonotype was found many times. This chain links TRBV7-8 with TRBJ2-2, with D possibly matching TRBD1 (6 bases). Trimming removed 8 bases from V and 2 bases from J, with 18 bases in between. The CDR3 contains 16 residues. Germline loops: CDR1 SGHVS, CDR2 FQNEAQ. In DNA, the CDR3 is TGTGCCAGCGGGGGCTCGGCGGACGCAAACACCGGGGAGCTGTTTTTT. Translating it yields CASGGSADANTGELFF. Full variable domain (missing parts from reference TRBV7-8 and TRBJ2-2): GAGVSQSPRYKVAKRGQDVALRCDPISGHVSLFWYQQALGQGPEFLTYFQNEAQLDKSGLPSDRFFAERPEGSVSTLKIQRTQQEDSAVYLCASGGSADANTGELFFGEGSRLTVL.

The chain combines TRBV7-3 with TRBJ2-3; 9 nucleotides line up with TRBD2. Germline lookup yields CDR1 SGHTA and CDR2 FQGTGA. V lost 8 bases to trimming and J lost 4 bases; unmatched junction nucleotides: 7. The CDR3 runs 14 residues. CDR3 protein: CASGGGGAPDTQYF. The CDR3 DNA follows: TGTGCCAGCGGTGGCGGGGGGGCGCCAGATACGCAGTATTTT.

CDR3 sequence reads: CASSISEWMEAFF. CDR3 nucleotide sequence: TGTGCCAGTAGTATATCTGAGTGGATGGAGGCTTTCTTT. The rearrangement uses TRBV19 and TRBJ1-1; the D is unclear. Germline lookup yields CDR1 LNHDA and CDR2 SQIVND (reference sequence). V was trimmed by 2 bases and J by 11 bases, leaving 15 bases between them. The CDR3 covers 13 residues.

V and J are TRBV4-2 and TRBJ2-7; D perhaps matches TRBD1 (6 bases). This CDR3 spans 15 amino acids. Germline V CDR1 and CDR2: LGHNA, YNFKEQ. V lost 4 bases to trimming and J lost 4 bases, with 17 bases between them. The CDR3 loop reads CASSPKQGSGYEQYF. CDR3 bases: TGTGCCAGCAGCCCTAAACAGGGATCGGGATACGAGCAGTACTTC.

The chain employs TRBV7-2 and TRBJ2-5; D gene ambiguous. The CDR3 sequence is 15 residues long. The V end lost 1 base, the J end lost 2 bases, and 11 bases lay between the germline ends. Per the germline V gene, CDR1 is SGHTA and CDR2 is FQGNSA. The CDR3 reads CASSLDLGKQETQYF. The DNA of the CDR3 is TGTGCCAGCAGCTTAGATCTAGGGAAACAAGAGACCCAGTACTTC.

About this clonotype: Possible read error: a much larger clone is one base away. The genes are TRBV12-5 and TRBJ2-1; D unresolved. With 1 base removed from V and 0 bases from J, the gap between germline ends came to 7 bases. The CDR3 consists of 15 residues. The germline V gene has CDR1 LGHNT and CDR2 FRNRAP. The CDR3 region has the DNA TGTGCTAGTGGTTTGGGGCAGAGCTCCTACAATGAGCAGTTCTTC. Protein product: CASGLGQSSYNEQFF.

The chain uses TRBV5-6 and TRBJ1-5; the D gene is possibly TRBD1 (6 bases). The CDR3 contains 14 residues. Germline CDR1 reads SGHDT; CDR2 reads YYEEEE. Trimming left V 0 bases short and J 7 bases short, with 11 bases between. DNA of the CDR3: TGTGCCAGCAGCTTGGCGACAGGTTACCAGCCCCAGCATTTT. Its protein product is CASSLATGYQPQHF.

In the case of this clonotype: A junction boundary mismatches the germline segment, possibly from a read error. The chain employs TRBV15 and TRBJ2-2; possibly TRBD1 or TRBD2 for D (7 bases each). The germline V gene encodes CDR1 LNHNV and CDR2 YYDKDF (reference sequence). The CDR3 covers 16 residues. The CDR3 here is CSTSRTDRAGAGELFF. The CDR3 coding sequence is TGTTCCACCAGCAGAACCGACAGGGCGGGGGCCGGGGAGCTGTTTTTT.

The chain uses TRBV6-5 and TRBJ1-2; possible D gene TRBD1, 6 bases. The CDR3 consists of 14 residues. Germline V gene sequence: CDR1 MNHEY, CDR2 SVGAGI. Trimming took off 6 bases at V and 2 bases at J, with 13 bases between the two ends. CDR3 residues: CASSARQGNYGYTF. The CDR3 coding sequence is TGTGCCAGCAGCGCCCGTCAGGGGAACTATGGCTACACCTTC.

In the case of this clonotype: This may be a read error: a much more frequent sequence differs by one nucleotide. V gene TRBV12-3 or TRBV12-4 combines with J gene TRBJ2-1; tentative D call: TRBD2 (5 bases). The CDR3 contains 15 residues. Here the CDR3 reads CDSSLSGSHYNEQFF. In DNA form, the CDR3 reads TGTGACAGCAGTTTATCGGGGTCCCACTACAATGAGCAGTTCTTC.

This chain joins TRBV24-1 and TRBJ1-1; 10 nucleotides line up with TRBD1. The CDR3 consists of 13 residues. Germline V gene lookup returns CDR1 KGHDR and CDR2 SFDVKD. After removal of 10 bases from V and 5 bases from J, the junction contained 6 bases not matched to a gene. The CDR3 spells CATSGQGTTEAFF. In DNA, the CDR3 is TGTGCCACTTCGGGACAGGGGACGACTGAAGCTTTCTTT.